The source of this T cell receptor beta chain is a study of early T cells in non-severe SARS-CoV-2 infection. Across the whole study: The study sequenced bulk RNA from unsorted whole blood, with chains unpaired. The study's findings and limits: Private and CD4 specificities were missed by VDJdb matching, which favored anti-spike CD8 responses.

This clonotype was observed a few times. Its target is unknown. Each single cDNA molecule received a unique molecular identifier. In TCRdb, the 5' RACE reads were re-called with MiXCR into one record per CDR3 protein. This table holds approximately 74,000 distinct CDR3 sequences, around 15% found once. From germline, CDR1 is MNHEY and CDR2 SVGEGT. CDR3 length: 16 residues. The trim removed 7 bases at V and 9 bases at J, leaving 14 bases unmatched. The sample was whole blood. This receptor was taken from an adult who was a healthcare worker with PCR-confirmed SARS-CoV-2 infection or an uninfected control (not recorded which). This chain connects TRBV6-2 or TRBV6-3 to TRBJ2-1; 11 positions match TRBD2. CDR3 bases: TGTGCCAGCACCCCTAAAGGACTAGCGGGTAGTGCTGAGCAGTTCTTC. Its translation is CASTPKGLAGSAEQFF.